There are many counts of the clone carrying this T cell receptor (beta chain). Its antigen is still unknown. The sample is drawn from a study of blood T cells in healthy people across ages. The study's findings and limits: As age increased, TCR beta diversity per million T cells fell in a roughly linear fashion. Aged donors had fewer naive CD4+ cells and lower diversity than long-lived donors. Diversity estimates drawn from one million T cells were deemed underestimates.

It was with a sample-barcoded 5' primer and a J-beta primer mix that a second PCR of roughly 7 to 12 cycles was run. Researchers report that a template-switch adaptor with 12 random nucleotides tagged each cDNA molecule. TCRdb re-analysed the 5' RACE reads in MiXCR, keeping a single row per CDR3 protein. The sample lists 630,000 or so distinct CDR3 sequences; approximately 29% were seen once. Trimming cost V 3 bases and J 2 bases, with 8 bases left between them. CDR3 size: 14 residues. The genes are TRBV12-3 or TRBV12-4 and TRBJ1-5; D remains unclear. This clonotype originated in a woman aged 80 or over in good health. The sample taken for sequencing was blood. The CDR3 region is CASSLSTRNQPQHF. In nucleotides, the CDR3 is TGTGCCAGCAGTTTGTCCACCCGCAATCAGCCCCAGCATTTT.